Listed here are 17 T cell receptor beta chains from one sample, sequenced in a study of response to subunit inactivated influenza vaccine. From the RT-PCR reads, TCRdb called clonotypes with MiXCR, one entry per CDR3 protein. This sample has around 480,000 distinct CDR3 sequences, with 11% found just once. Sequencing used PBMCs from blood, obtained 40 to 50 days after vaccination. The receptors derive from a man between 50 and 59 years old who received an inactivated influenza vaccine.

V usage is TRBV5-1 and J usage is TRBJ2-1; 12 positions match TRBD2. V trimming: 0 bases; J trimming: 7 bases; junction bases outside the gene matches: 11. There are 18 residues in the CDR3. Germline V gene sequence: CDR1 SGHRS, CDR2 YFSETQ. In nucleotides, the CDR3 is TGCGCCAGCAGCTTGGCCACGCTTCTAGCGGGGGGGTTGAATGAGCAGTTCTTC. Translated: CASSLATLLAGGLNEQFF.

This clonotype was seen a few times. The chain employs TRBV20-1 and TRBJ2-5; 8 bases are shared with TRBD1. The CDR3 length is 14 residues. Germline loops: CDR1 DFQATT, CDR2 SNEGSKA (reference sequence). With V trimmed by 4 bases and J by 5 bases, 9 bases remained unmatched. DNA of the CDR3: TGCAGTGCTACGAACAGGGGGAGATTGGAGACCCAGTACTTC. It codes for CSATNRGRLETQYF.

In its sample, this clonotype was seen many times. V and J are TRBV7-8 and TRBJ2-7, with 9 positions matching TRBD2. The CDR3 length is 13 residues. Losses at the gene ends were 1 base for V and 6 bases for J; bases not matched to a gene: 1. CDR1 and CDR2 (germline): SGHVS, FQNEAQ. CDR3 DNA sequence: TGTGCCAGCAGCTTAGGGACTAGCGTCGAGCAGTACTTC. It yields the protein CASSLGTSVEQYF.

Comment on this clonotype: The CDR3 end shows no conserved phenylalanine or tryptophan, and so a read error is likely. The chain links TRBV29-1 to TRBJ2-7; D gene ambiguous. The CDR3 has 11 residues. Deletions cut 0 bases from V and 2 bases from J, with 2 bases between. Per germline, CDR1 SQVTM and CDR2 ANQGSEA. DNA of the CDR3: TGCAGCGTTGAAGATACCTACGAGCAGTACTAC. This codes for CSVEDTYEQYY.

The rearrangement joins TRBV5-6 to TRBJ1-6, with 9 bases aligning to TRBD1. The CDR3 sequence is 14 residues long. Germline CDR1 and CDR2: SGHDT and YYEEEE. V shed 3 bases, J shed 11 bases, and the junction held 6 bases outside the gene matches. The CDR3: CASSSGQGIAPLHF. Written as DNA, the CDR3 is TGTGCCAGCAGCTCGGGACAGGGAATCGCACCCCTCCACTTT.

The chain carries TRBV11-2 and TRBJ1-6, with D possibly being TRBD1 (5 bases). V dropped 3 bases and J dropped 7 bases, with 13 bases sitting between them. Germline V lookup: CDR1 SGHAT, CDR2 FQNNGV. The CDR3 is 15 residues long. In DNA form, the CDR3 reads TGTGCCAGCAGCTTTACGACGGGGCACAATTCACCCCTCCACTTT. It yields the protein CASSFTTGHNSPLHF. The whole variable domain, remainder taken from reference TRBV11-2 and TRBJ1-6, is EAGVAQSPRYKIIEKRQSVAFWCNPISGHATLYWYQQILGQGPKLLIQFQNNGVVDDSQLPKDRFSAERLKGVDSTLKIQPAKLEDSAVYLCASSFTTGHNSPLHFGNGTRLTVT.

This clonotype occurred a few times. This sequence joins TRBV4-1 and TRBJ2-2; D uncertain. Germline assignment: CDR1 MGHRA and CDR2 YSYEKL. CDR3 length: 15 residues. V was clipped by 1 base and J by 5 bases, with 11 bases between them. CDR3 nucleotides: TGCGCCAGCAGCCAAGGGTTGGGTTGGACCGGGGAGCTGTTTTTT. Its protein product is CASSQGLGWTGELFF.

In this sample, this clonotype turned up a few times. The V call is TRBV7-2, the J call TRBJ2-1; no clear D. Trimming shortened V by 2 bases and J by 6 bases, and 5 bases separated the two germline ends. The CDR3 is 12 residues long. The germline gives CDR1 SGHTA, CDR2 FQGNSA. Written as DNA, the CDR3 is TGTGCCAGCAGCTTAAAGGGCAATGAGCAGTTCTTC. It translates to CASSLKGNEQFF.

This clonotype was picked up many times. The genes are TRBV2 and TRBJ2-5; 9 bases map to TRBD2. This CDR3 has 15 amino acids. Germline V gives CDR1 SNHLY, CDR2 FYNNEI. V gave up 2 bases and J gave up 5 bases; unmatched junction bases: 6. CDR3 DNA: TGTGCCAGCAGTGAATCTAGCGGGGAGTGGGAGACCCAGTACTTC. Amino acids: CASSESSGEWETQYF.

This clonotype was detected ten times or more. V usage is TRBV25-1 and J usage is TRBJ2-7; D unresolved. This CDR3 spans 12 amino acids. Germline CDR1 MGHDK, CDR2 SYGVNS. The V and J ends lost 4 bases and 2 bases respectively, with 6 bases between them. The CDR3 nucleotides read TGTGCCAGCAGTGTTGGTGCCTACGAGCAGTACTTC. Protein sequence: CASSVGAYEQYF.

This clonotype turned up a few times. This chain joins TRBV7-3 and TRBJ2-1, with a weak D call TRBD2 (5 bases). The CDR3 contains 13 residues. Germline values: CDR1 SGHTA, CDR2 FQGTGA. Trimming pared 2 bases from V and 9 bases from J, leaving 11 bases between. CDR3 protein: CASSLAMGVEQFF. CDR3 nucleotides: TGTGCCAGCAGCTTAGCCATGGGAGTTGAGCAGTTCTTC.

The sample holds a few counts of this clonotype. This sequence joins TRBV20-1 and TRBJ1-5; D possibly corresponds to TRBD1 (6 bases). Trimming took 0 bases from V and 4 from J, leaving 16 bases between them. Per germline, CDR1 DFQATT and CDR2 SNEGSKA (reference sequence). The CDR3 is 16 amino acids. This CDR3 is CSARDRGGPGNQPQHF. CDR3 DNA: TGCAGTGCTAGAGATCGTGGGGGGCCGGGTAATCAGCCCCAGCATTTT.

In its sample, this clonotype was seen many times. V is TRBV20-1 and J is TRBJ2-5; weak D call: TRBD2 (5 bases). Germline loops: CDR1 DFQATT, CDR2 SNEGSKA (reference sequence). V was shortened by 0 bases and J by 2 bases, with 10 bases between the two germline ends. The CDR3 is 14 amino acids. This chain's CDR3 is CSARDLREQETQYF. CDR3 coding DNA: TGCAGTGCTAGAGATCTGAGGGAGCAAGAGACCCAGTACTTC.

The rearrangement joins TRBV10-3 to TRBJ2-7; D may match TRBD1 or TRBD2 (5 bases each). V shed 11 bases and J shed 2 bases, with 22 bases lying between them. This CDR3 contains 15 residues. The V gene's germline CDR1 is ENHRY and CDR2 SYGVKD. CDR3 residues: CALKSLGTVTYEQYF. CDR3 DNA sequence: TGTGCCCTAAAAAGTTTGGGGACGGTGACCTACGAGCAGTACTTC.

This chain joins TRBV7-2 and TRBJ2-7; 9 bases fit TRBD2. V shed 2 bases and J 6 bases; nucleotides not matched to a gene: 14. Germline CDR1 is SGHTA and CDR2 is FQGNSA. This CDR3 contains 17 residues. The CDR3 reads CASSLWTGGGATSEQYF. The CDR3 coding sequence is TGTGCCAGCAGCTTATGGACTGGCGGGGGGGCTACTTCCGAGCAGTACTTC. Filled out from reference TRBV7-2 and TRBJ2-7, the complete variable domain reads GAGVSQSPSNKVTEKGKDVELRCDPISGHTALYWYRQSLGQGLEFLIYFQGNSAPDKSGLPSDRFSAERTGGSVSTLTIQRTQQEDSAVYLCASSLWTGGGATSEQYFGPGTRLTVT.

A few counts support this clonotype. The CDR3: CASSEREGLARRSYNEQFF. The DNA for the CDR3 is TGCGCCAGCAGTGAGCGGGAGGGACTAGCCCGTCGCTCCTACAATGAGCAGTTCTTC. This sequence joins TRBV10-2 and TRBJ2-1, with 9 bases fitting TRBD2. Germline values: CDR1 WSHSY, CDR2 SAAADI. This CDR3 spans 19 amino acids. J was trimmed by 0 bases and V by 2 bases; bases with no gene match: 11.

The chain is built from TRBV2 and TRBJ2-2; TRBD2 matches at 11 bases. Per the germline V gene, CDR1 is SNHLY and CDR2 is FYNNEI. The CDR3 loop spans 16 amino acids. The V segment lost 1 base and the J segment 5 bases; nucleotides outside the gene matches: 3. CDR3 nucleotides: TGTGCCAGCAGTGAAGTTCGACTAGCGGGGACCGGGGAGCTGTTTTTT. The encoded protein is CASSEVRLAGTGELFF.